This T cell receptor beta chain was captured by sequencing in a study of T cell responses to AZD1222 COVID-19 vaccine. Across the whole study: Investigators merged groups given second doses at roughly 4 or roughly 12 weeks. Study-wide results and caveats: It should be noted that donors were predominantly white British and more often female, and clonal diversity was possibly underestimated. Close to half of all spike-specific TCRs reportedly target regions of the variants that are unmutated. Without day 14 samples, only post-peak T cell repertoires were studied.

Note on this clone: Antigen specificity is unknown.

Profiling relied on immunoSEQ multiplex PCR, and the TCRdb table lists in-frame clones only, not all of them. The profile shows about 76,000 clones, approximately 90% of them singletons. The clonotype was recovered from an adult in good health. Specimen: peripheral blood, collected on day 0 of AZD1222 vaccination.

The CDR3 sequence is CASSQGQGYGELFF. CDR3 in DNA: TGCGCCAGCAGCCAAGGACAGGGTTACGGGGAGCTGTTTTTT. This chain uses TRBV4-1 with TRBJ2-2, with 7 bases identical to TRBD1. V was pared by 1 base and J by 7 bases, with 3 bases of the junction left unmatched. The CDR3 runs 14 residues. Germline CDR1 reads MGHRA; CDR2 reads YSYEKL.